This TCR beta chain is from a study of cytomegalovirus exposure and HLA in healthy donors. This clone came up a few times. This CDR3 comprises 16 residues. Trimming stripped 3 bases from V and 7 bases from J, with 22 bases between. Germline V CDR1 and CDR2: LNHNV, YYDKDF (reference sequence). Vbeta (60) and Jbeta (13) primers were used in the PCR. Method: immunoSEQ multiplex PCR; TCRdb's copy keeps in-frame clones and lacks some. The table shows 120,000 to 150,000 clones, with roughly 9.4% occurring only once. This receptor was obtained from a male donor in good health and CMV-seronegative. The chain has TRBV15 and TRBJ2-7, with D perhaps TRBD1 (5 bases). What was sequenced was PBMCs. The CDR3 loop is CATSRAPQVAIGEQYF. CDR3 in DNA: TGTGCCACCAGCAGGGCTCCACAGGTAGCTATCGGAGAGCAGTACTTC.